One and the same sample provided the 7 T cell receptor beta chains below, sequenced in a study of beta chain features in type 1 diabetes. Of the isolated RNA, all was reverse transcribed, and so the sequenced material was expressed TCRB transcripts. Here immunoSEQ multiplex PCR was the method, and the copy in TCRdb shows in-frame clones only, minus some. The repertoire holds 300,000 to 350,000 clones, with about 13% as singletons. No antigens are known for them. Broader study findings: All four CD4+ subsets of Type 1 diabetes patients contained TCRB CDR3s that were moderately but significantly shorter.

Sequencing was performed on naive CD4+ T cells from blood. The receptors derive from a woman between 18 and 29 years old with type 1 diabetes.

The sample holds a few counts of this clone. This sequence joins TRBV13 and TRBJ2-1; the match to TRBD2 covers 8 bases. CDR1 is PRHDT, CDR2 FYEKMQ, per germline (reference sequence). The ends lost 5 bases at V and 3 bases at J; junction bases unmatched: 9. The CDR3 consists of 16 residues. The CDR3 DNA sequence: TGTGCCAGCAGCCTAACCGGGACTAGATTCTACAATGAGCAGTTCTTC. It yields the protein CASSLTGTRFYNEQFF.

This chain connects TRBV7-9 to TRBJ1-1; possible D gene TRBD1, 5 bases. The CDR3 sequence is 13 residues long. Deletions cut 4 bases from V and 3 bases from J, with 9 bases between. Germline V gene data show CDR1 as SEHNR and CDR2 as FQNEAQ (reference sequence). The CDR3 loop reads CASSYRQYTEAFF. Written as DNA, the CDR3 is TGTGCCAGCAGCTATAGACAGTACACTGAAGCTTTCTTT. The variable domain in full, completed from reference TRBV7-9 and TRBJ1-1, reads DTGVSQNPRHKITKRGQNVTFRCDPISEHNRLYWYRQTLGQGPEFLTYFQNEAQLEKSRLLSDRFSAERPKGSFSTLEIQRTEQGDSAMYLCASSYRQYTEAFFGQGTRLTVV.

To note about this clone: An end of the junction differs from the germline gene, which may be a read error. The chain joins TRBV2 to TRBJ2-1; 9 bases are shared with TRBD2. CDR3 length: 12 residues. The V gene's germline CDR1 is SNHLY and CDR2 FYNNEI. CDR3 in DNA: TGTGCCAGCAGTACCGTTGAGCGGGAGGTGCTCTTC. As protein: CASSTVEREVLF.

V usage is TRBV7-2 and J usage is TRBJ2-3; unclear D gene. V dropped 0 bases and J dropped 0 bases, with 7 bases sitting between them. Germline CDR1 SGHTA, CDR2 FQGNSA. CDR3 size: 15 residues. Here the CDR3 DNA reads TGTGCCAGCAGCTTAGCCCAGACTAGCACAGATACGCAGTATTTT. As protein: CASSLAQTSTDTQYF.

This chain joins TRBV29-1 and TRBJ2-1, with 8 bases lining up with TRBD2. J lost 7 bases, V lost 6 bases, and 11 bases had no gene match. The CDR3 sequence is 14 residues long. Germline assignment: CDR1 SQVTM and CDR2 ANQGSEA. For the CDR3, the DNA is TGCAGCGTAGAACCGAGACTAGCGAAAAATGAGCAGTTCTTC. It specifies CSVEPRLAKNEQFF.

DNA for the CDR3: TGTGCCAGCAGCTCCGCGAAGGCCAGCGTTGAAGCTTTCTTT. Its translation is CASSSAKASVEAFF. V is TRBV11-3 and J is TRBJ1-1; D remains unclear. CDR3 length: 14 residues. Germline loops: CDR1 SGHNT, CDR2 YENEEA. The V gene lost 4 bases and the J gene lost 7 bases, with 16 bases spanning the gap.

This clone appeared a few times. The sample carries other DNA sequences with the same CDR3. The genes are TRBV20-1 and TRBJ1-2; tentative D call: TRBD1 (5 bases). Germline V gene data show CDR1 as DFQATT and CDR2 as SNEGSKA (reference sequence). V was clipped by 3 bases and J by 5 bases, with 7 bases between them. The length of the CDR3 is 11 residues. In DNA form, the CDR3 reads TGCAGTGCTAGTCGGGGGTATGGCTACACCTTC. Protein product: CSASRGYGYTF.